The present entry profiles one TCR beta chain with its context. The sample holds a few counts of this clone. The clone's antigen remains unknown. Base quality data are lacking; no much larger clone is found one base away. The data were taken from a study of control samples from healthy donors and cancer patients (TCRdb year 2020). The CDR3 spans 15 residues, from the cysteine through the phenylalanine. CDR3 DNA only is kept here, 45 bases in frame from base 1. CDR1 and CDR2, looked up from the germline V gene, are SGHNT and YENEEA. Here V drops 4 bases and J drops 3 bases, and the junction holds 3 bases not matched to any gene. The library was obtained by the immunoSEQ multiplex PCR assay. What TCRdb holds here is the immuneACCESS table cut down to in-frame rearrangements. Part of the clones is not present; checked against another copy, under half of the missing clones reflect an unresolved V gene, and the others are unexplained. The sample records 95,000 to 150,000 clones, around 86% of which are singletons. The ten largest clones capture over 7.5% of the sample.

Material for sequencing was blood. The chain was built from TRBV11-3 and TRBJ2-2, with TRBD1 identical over 9 junction bases. The receptor was isolated from a man aged 40-55 years in good health. The CDR3 region reads CASSSGTGHTGELFF. The DNA sequence reads TGTGCCAGCAGCTCCGGGACAGGGCACACCGGGGAGCTGTTTTTT.